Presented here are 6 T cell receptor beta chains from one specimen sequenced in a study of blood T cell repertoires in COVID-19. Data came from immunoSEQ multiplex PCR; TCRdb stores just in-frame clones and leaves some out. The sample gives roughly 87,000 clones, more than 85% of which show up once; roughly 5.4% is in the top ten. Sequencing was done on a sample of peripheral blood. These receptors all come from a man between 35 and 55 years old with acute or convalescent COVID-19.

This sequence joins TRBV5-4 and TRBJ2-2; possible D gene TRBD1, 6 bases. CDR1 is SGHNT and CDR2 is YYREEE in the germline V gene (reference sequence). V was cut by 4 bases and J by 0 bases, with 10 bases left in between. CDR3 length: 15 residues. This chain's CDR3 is CASSIRQANTGELFF. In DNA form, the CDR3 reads TGTGCCAGCAGCATCCGACAGGCGAACACCGGGGAGCTGTTTTTT.

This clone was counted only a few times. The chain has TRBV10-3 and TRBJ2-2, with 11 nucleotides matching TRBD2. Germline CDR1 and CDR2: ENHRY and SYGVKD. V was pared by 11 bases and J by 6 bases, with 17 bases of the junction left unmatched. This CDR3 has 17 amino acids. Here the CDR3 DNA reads TGTGCCGCCTCCCCGGGATACCTAGCGGGAGGACCCGGGGAGCTGTTTTTT. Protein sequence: CAASPGYLAGGPGELFF.

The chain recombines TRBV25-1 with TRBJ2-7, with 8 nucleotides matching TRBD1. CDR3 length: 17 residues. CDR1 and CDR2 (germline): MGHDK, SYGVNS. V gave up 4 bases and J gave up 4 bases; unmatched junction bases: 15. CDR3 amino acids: CASSGGASGTGPYEQYF. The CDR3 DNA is TGTGCCAGCAGTGGGGGGGCCTCCGGGACAGGACCTTACGAGCAGTACTTC.

CDR3: CASSLGVTRADEQYF. DNA of the CDR3: TGTGCCAGCAGCCTTGGGGTAACTAGAGCCGACGAGCAGTACTTC. The V and J genes are TRBV5-8 and TRBJ2-7, with D maybe TRBD2 (5 bases). Trimming stripped 4 bases from V and 5 bases from J, with 19 bases between. This CDR3 comprises 15 residues. In germline, CDR1 is SGHTS, CDR2 YDEGEE.

The CDR3 region is CASSQTGNYGYTF. The CDR3 region has the DNA TGCGCCAGCAGCCAGACGGGAAACTATGGCTACACCTTC. The chain combines TRBV4-3 with TRBJ1-2, with D unclear. The CDR3 is made up of 13 amino acids. CDR1 and CDR2 from the germline V gene are LGHNA and YSLEER. V was clipped by 3 bases and J by 2 bases, with 7 bases between them.

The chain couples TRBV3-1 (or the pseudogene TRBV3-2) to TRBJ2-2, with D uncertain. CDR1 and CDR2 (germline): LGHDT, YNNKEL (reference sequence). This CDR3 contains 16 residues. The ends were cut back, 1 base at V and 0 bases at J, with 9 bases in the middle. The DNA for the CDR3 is TGTGCCAGCAGCCAAGCCTCGGTGGCGAACACCGGGGAGCTGTTTTTT. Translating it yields CASSQASVANTGELFF.